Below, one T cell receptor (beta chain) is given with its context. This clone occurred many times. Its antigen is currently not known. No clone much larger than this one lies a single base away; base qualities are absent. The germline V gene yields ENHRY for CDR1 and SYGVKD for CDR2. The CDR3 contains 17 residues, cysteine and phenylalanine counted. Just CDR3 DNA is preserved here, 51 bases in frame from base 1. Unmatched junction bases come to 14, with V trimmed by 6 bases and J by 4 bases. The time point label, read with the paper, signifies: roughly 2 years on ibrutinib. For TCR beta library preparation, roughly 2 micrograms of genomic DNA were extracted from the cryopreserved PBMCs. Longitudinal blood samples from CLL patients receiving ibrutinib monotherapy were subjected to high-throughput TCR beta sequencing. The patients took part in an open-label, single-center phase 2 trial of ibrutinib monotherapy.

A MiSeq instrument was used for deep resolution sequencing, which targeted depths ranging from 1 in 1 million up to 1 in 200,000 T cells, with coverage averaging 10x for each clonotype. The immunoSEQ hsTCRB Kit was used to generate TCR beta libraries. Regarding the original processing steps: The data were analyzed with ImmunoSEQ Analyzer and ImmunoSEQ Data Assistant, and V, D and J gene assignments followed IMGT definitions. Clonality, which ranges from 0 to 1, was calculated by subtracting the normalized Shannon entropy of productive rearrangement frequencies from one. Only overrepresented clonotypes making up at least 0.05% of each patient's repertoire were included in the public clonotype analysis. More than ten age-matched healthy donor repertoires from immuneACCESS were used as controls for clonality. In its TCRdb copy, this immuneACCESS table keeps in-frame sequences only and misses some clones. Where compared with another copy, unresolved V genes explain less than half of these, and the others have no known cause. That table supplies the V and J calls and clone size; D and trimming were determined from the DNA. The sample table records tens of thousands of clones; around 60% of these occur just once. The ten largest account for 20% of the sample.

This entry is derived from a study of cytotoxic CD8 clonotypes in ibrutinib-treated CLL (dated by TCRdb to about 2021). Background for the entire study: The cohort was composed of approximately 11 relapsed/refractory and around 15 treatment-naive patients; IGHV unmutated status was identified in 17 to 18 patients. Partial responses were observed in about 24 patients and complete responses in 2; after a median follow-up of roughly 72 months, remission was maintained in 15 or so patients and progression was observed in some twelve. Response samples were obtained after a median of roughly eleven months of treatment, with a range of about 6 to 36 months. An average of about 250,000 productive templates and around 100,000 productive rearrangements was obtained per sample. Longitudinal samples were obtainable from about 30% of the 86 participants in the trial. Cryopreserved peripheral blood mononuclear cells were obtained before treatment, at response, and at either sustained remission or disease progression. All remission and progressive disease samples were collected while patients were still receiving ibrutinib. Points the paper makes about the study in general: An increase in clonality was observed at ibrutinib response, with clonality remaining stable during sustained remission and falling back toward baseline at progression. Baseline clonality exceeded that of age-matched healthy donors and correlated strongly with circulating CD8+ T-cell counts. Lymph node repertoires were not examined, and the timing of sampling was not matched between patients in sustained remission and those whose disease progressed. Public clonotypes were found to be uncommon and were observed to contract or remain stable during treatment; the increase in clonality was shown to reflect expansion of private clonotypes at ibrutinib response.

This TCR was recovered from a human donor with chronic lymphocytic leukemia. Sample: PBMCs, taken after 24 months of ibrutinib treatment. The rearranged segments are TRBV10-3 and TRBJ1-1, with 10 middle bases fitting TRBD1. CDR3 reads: CAISHTGQGSVGTEAFF. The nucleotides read TGTGCCATCAGCCACACGGGACAGGGGTCGGTGGGCACTGAAGCTTTCTTT.